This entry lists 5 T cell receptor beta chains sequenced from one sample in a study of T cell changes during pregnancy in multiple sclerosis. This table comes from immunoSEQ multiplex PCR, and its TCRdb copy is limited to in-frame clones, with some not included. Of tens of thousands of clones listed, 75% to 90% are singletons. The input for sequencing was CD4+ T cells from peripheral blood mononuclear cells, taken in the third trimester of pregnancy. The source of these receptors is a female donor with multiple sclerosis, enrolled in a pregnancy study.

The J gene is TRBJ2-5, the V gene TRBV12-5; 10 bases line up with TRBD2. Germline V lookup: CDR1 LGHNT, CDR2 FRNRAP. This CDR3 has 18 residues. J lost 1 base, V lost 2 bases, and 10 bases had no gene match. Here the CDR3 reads CASGLPGPLAGGQETQYF. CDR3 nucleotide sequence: TGTGCTAGTGGTTTGCCCGGCCCATTAGCGGGGGGCCAAGAGACCCAGTACTTC.

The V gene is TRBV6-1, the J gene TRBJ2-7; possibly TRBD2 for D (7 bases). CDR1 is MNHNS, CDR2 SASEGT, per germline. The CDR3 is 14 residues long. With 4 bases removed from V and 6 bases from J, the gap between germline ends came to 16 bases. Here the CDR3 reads CASSAGGRASEQYF. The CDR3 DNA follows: TGTGCCAGCAGTGCGGGGGGCCGGGCTTCCGAGCAGTACTTC.

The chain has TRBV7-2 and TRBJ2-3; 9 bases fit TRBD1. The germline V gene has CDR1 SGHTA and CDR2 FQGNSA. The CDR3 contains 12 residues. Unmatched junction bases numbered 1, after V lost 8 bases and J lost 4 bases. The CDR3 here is CASGTGSDTQYF. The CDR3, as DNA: TGTGCCAGCGGGACAGGGTCAGATACGCAGTATTTT.

This chain's CDR3 is CASSSNRARYNEQFF. DNA of the CDR3: TGTGCCAGCAGCTCCAACAGGGCCCGATACAATGAGCAGTTCTTC. This chain uses TRBV7-6 with TRBJ2-1; the D gene is possibly TRBD1 (6 bases). Germline V gene sequence: CDR1 SGHVS, CDR2 FNYEAQ. The CDR3 has 15 amino acids. V shed 4 bases and J shed 4 bases, with 14 bases lying between them.

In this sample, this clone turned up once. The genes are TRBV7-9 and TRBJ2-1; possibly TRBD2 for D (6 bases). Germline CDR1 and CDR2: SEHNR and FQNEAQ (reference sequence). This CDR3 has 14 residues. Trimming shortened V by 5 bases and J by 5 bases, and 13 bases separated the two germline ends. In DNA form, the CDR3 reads TGTGCCAGCAGCATAATGGGACTCCACAATGAGCAGTTCTTC. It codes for CASSIMGLHNEQFF.